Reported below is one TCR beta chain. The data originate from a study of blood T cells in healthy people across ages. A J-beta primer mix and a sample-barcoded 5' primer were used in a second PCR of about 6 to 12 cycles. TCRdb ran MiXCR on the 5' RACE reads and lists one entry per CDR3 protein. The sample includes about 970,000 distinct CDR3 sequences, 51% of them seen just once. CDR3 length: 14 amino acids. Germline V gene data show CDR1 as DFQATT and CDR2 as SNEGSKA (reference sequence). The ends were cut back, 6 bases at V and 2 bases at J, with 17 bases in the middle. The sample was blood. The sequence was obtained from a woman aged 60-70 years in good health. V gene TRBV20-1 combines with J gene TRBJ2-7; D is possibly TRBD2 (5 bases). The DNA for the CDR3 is TGCAGTGCCCACCCACGAAGCGGAACCTACGAGCAGTACTTC. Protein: CSAHPRSGTYEQYF.